The source of this T cell receptor (beta chain) is a study of identifying expanded T cells in peripheral blood. Method: immunoSEQ multiplex PCR; TCRdb's copy keeps in-frame clones and lacks some. This table has 120,000 or so clones, over 65% appearing once. The CDR3 is 16 residues long. The germline V gene has CDR1 SGHRS and CDR2 YFSETQ. V lost 0 bases and J 2 bases, leaving 12 bases between the germline ends. The J gene is TRBJ2-1, the V gene TRBV5-1; perhaps D is TRBD1 or TRBD2 (5 bases each). This TCR came from a person aged 18 to 75 in good health. The material sequenced was blood. CDR3: CASSLGGKVAYNEQFF. CDR3 sequence (DNA): TGCGCCAGCAGCTTGGGGGGGAAGGTGGCCTACAATGAGCAGTTCTTC.